The 12 T cell receptor beta chains listed next were all sequenced from one sample in a study of blood T cell repertoires in COVID-19. TCRdb's table, derived via immunoSEQ multiplex PCR, lists solely in-frame clones and lacks some. Among about 120,000 clones listed, around 81% were seen once. What was sequenced was peripheral blood. The receptors were sampled from a human donor in a cohort sampled during active COVID-19.

This clone was observed a handful of times. V gene TRBV5-1 combines with J gene TRBJ2-5, with TRBD1 as a possible D gene (6 bases). V lost 3 bases and J 0 bases, leaving 9 bases between the germline ends. Germline CDR1 SGHRS, CDR2 YFSETQ. CDR3 size: 14 residues. This CDR3 is CASSSDRYQETQYF. The CDR3 DNA is TGCGCCAGCAGCTCAGACAGGTACCAAGAGACCCAGTACTTC.

V and J are TRBV5-8 and TRBJ2-7; 7 nucleotides agree with TRBD1. The CDR3 is 16 amino acids. CDR1 is SGHTS, CDR2 YDEGEE, per germline. V gave up 6 bases and J gave up 0 bases; unmatched junction bases: 12. The CDR3: CASTRTGPIISYEQYF. CDR3 nucleotides: TGTGCCAGCACCCGGACAGGCCCTATCATCTCCTACGAGCAGTACTTC.

The genes are TRBV29-1 and TRBJ2-7; 10 nucleotides agree with TRBD1. This CDR3 has 12 amino acids. The V gene end was trimmed by 7 bases and the J gene end by 3 bases; junction bases not matched to a gene: 3. Looked up from germline, CDR1 is SQVTM and CDR2 is ANQGSEA. The CDR3 here is CSARTGGYEQYF. The CDR3 coding sequence is TGCAGCGCGCGGACAGGGGGCTACGAGCAGTACTTC.

This clone was detected only once. V is TRBV25-1 and J is TRBJ2-6; D is possibly TRBD1 (6 bases). V was shortened by 3 bases and J by 0 bases, with 15 bases between the two germline ends. This CDR3 comprises 18 residues. Germline V gives CDR1 MGHDK, CDR2 SYGVNS. The CDR3 loop reads CASSEMGRGVSGANVLTF. CDR3 sequence (DNA): TGTGCCAGCAGTGAGATGGGCAGGGGCGTCTCTGGGGCCAACGTCCTGACTTTC.

The rearrangement uses TRBV5-8 and TRBJ2-1; 12 bases align to TRBD2. CDR1 and CDR2 (germline): SGHTS, YDEGEE. V was pared by 4 bases and J by 8 bases, with 13 bases of the junction left unmatched. The CDR3 covers 17 residues. CDR3 region: CASSSRSSGRDRDEQFF. The CDR3 coding sequence is TGTGCCAGCAGCAGCAGGTCTAGCGGGAGGGATCGGGATGAGCAGTTCTTC.

This chain joins TRBV11-2 and TRBJ2-4; 11 nucleotides agree with TRBD1. V lost 4 bases, J lost 8 bases, and 16 bases stayed unmatched. The germline V gene has CDR1 SGHAT and CDR2 FQNNGV. This CDR3 is built from 18 residues. The CDR3 region has the DNA TGTGCCAGCAGCTCCCTCCGCGGACAGGGGGCTTCCTTGGACATTCAGTACTTC. Translating it yields CASSSLRGQGASLDIQYF.

The V call is TRBV3-1 (or the pseudogene TRBV3-2), the J call TRBJ1-6, with 11 bases fitting TRBD1. The CDR3 consists of 15 residues. V shed 2 bases, J shed 9 bases, and the junction held 3 bases outside the gene matches. CDR1 is LGHDT and CDR2 is YNNKEL in the germline V gene (reference sequence). This chain's CDR3 is CASSQPGTGGSPLHF. In DNA, the CDR3 is TGTGCCAGCAGCCAACCCGGGACAGGGGGTTCACCCCTCCACTTT.

The rearrangement joins TRBV28 to TRBJ1-5; D is unclear. The germline gives CDR1 MDHEN, CDR2 SYDVKM. The V and J ends lost 6 bases and 0 bases respectively, with 12 bases between them. The CDR3 totals 15 residues. The CDR3 protein is CASSPTAYSNQPQHF. The CDR3, as DNA: TGTGCCAGCAGCCCAACAGCTTATAGCAATCAGCCCCAGCATTTT.

The V gene is TRBV19, the J gene TRBJ1-3; TRBD1 might be the D (5 bases). V was cut by 7 bases and J by 0 bases, with 13 bases left in between. This CDR3 has 15 residues. Germline CDR1 LNHDA, CDR2 SQIVND (reference sequence). The CDR3 sequence is CASTVTESSGNTIYF. CDR3 DNA: TGTGCCAGTACGGTGACAGAAAGCTCTGGAAACACCATATATTTT.

The chain employs TRBV5-1 and TRBJ2-1; 8 bases fit TRBD1. This CDR3 comprises 17 residues. Germline V gene lookup returns CDR1 SGHRS and CDR2 YFSETQ. V was pared by 3 bases and J by 5 bases, with 13 bases of the junction left unmatched. The DNA for the CDR3 is TGCGCCAGCAGCTCGAATCCGGGACAGGTTGGCAACAATGAGCAGTTCTTC. Protein sequence: CASSSNPGQVGNNEQFF.

This clone has a handful of counts. V usage is TRBV30 and J usage is TRBJ2-7; the D gene is possibly TRBD2 (6 bases). The germline gives CDR1 GTSNPN, CDR2 SVGIG (reference sequence). The CDR3 has 11 residues. Trimming shortened V by 5 bases and J by 5 bases, and 10 bases separated the two germline ends. The CDR3 DNA reads TGTGCCTGGGGGACTCGTCACGAGCAGTACTTC. Its protein is CAWGTRHEQYF.

Comment on this clone: Other nucleotide sequences from this sample produce the same CDR3. The V call is TRBV27, the J call TRBJ2-7; D gene unclear. The CDR3 loop spans 14 amino acids. The germline V gene encodes CDR1 MNHEY and CDR2 SMNVEV (reference sequence). Trimming stripped 6 bases from V and 1 base from J, with 13 bases between. This CDR3 is CASRSVGGSYEQYF. Here the CDR3 DNA reads TGTGCCAGCAGGTCGGTAGGCGGATCCTACGAGCAGTACTTC.